This TCR beta chain was documented in a study of blood T cell repertoires in COVID-19. Details on this clone: This sample also contains other DNA sequences that code for the same CDR3.

Repertoires were generated with immunoSEQ multiplex PCR, while TCRdb's copy carries only in-frame clones and drops some. The sample holds approximately 140,000 clones; about nine tenths are singletons and the top ten take under 3%. V gave up 4 bases and J gave up 1 base; unmatched junction bases: 4. Germline CDR1 and CDR2: LGHNA and YNFKEQ. The CDR3 spans 16 residues. This TCR was recovered from a human donor in a cohort sampled during active COVID-19. The sequenced sample consisted of peripheral blood. The V and J genes are TRBV4-2 and TRBJ2-5, with 12 positions matching TRBD2. The CDR3 here is CASSRGTSGFQETQYF. The CDR3 nucleotides read TGTGCCAGCAGCCGAGGGACTAGCGGGTTCCAAGAGACCCAGTACTTC.